These 28 T cell receptor beta chains share one sample of origin, sequenced in a study of shared clonotypes between healthy human individuals. Method: immunoSEQ multiplex PCR; TCRdb's copy keeps in-frame clones and lacks some. Of roughly 490,000 clones listed, 70% to 80% are singletons. Sequencing was performed on PBMCs. These receptors were taken from a woman in her thirties or forties in good health. Some clones in this sample may be carry-over from other donors' samples.

For the CDR3, the DNA is TGTGCCAGCAGCCTAAGCAGCGGGACAGCCCCTCAGGGGACCCAGTACTTC. Its protein is CASSLSSGTAPQGTQYF. The rearrangement links TRBV9 to TRBJ2-5; D may match TRBD1 or TRBD2 (7 bases each). This CDR3 contains 17 residues. CDR1 and CDR2 (germline): SGDLS, YYNGEE. V dropped 4 bases and J dropped 7 bases, with 26 bases sitting between them. Combining the CDR3 with reference TRBV9 and TRBJ2-5 gives the whole variable domain DSGVTQTPKHLITATGQRVTLRCSPRSGDLSVYWYQQSLDQGLQFLIQYYNGEERAKGNILERFSAQQFPDLHSELNLSSLELGDSALYFCASSLSSGTAPQGTQYFGPGTRLLVL.

Turning to this clone: A much larger clone sits a single nucleotide away, making a read error possible. The rearrangement uses TRBV7-9 and TRBJ1-2; D is unclear. The CDR3 is 12 amino acids. Germline-derived CDR1 and CDR2 are SEHNR and FQNEAQ (reference sequence). Trimming left V 1 base short and J 4 bases short, with 4 bases between. CDR3 in amino acids: CASSLGGYGYTF. CDR3 coding DNA: TGTGCCAGCAGCTTAGGGGGCTATGGCTACACCTTC. The whole variable domain, remainder taken from reference TRBV7-9 and TRBJ1-2, is DTGVSQNPRHKITKRGQNVTFRCDPISEHNRLYWYRQTLGQGPEFLTYFQNEAQLEKSRLLSDRFSAERPKGSFSTLEIQRTEQGDSAMYLCASSLGGYGYTFGSGTRLTVV.

The chain combines TRBV5-1 with TRBJ1-2, with D possibly matching TRBD1 (5 bases). This CDR3 region has 14 residues. Trimming shortened V by 1 base and J by 0 bases, and 7 bases separated the two germline ends. CDR1 is SGHRS, CDR2 YFSETQ, per germline. CDR3 nucleotides: TGCGCCAGCAGCTTGTCAGGGTCTAACTATGGCTACACCTTC. This sequence encodes CASSLSGSNYGYTF. The full variable domain, in which reference TRBV5-1 and TRBJ1-2 provide the parts outside the CDR3, is KAGVTQTPRYLIKTRGQQVTLSCSPISGHRSVSWYQQTPGQGLQFLFEYFSETQRNKGNFPGRFSGRQFSNSRSEMNVSTLELGDSALYLCASSLSGSNYGYTFGSGTRLTVV.

J is TRBJ2-2 and V is TRBV19; TRBD1 aligns across 7 bases. The J segment lost 4 bases and the V segment lost 7 bases, leaving 15 bases of the junction unmatched. The CDR3 is 17 amino acids. CDR1 and CDR2 (germline): LNHDA, SQIVND (reference sequence). CDR3 region: CASTDGRGTVGTGELFF. The DNA for the CDR3 is TGTGCCAGTACCGACGGAAGGGGGACAGTGGGCACCGGGGAGCTGTTTTTT.

The chain is built from TRBV28 and TRBJ1-5; D might be TRBD1 (6 bases). The germline V gene has CDR1 MDHEN and CDR2 SYDVKM. The V end was cut by 7 bases, the J end by 0 bases, with 19 bases between. The CDR3 contains 17 residues. CDR3 sequence: CASIGGGPGYSNQPQHF. The CDR3 region has the DNA TGTGCCAGCATAGGAGGGGGACCGGGGTATAGCAATCAGCCCCAGCATTTT. Variable domain in full (rest from reference TRBV28 and TRBJ1-5): DVKVTQSSRYLVKRTGEKVFLECVQDMDHENMFWYRQDPGLGLRLIYFSYDVKMKEKGDIPEGYSVSREKKERFSLILESASTNQTSMYLCASIGGGPGYSNQPQHFGDGTRLSIL.

A note on this clone: Other DNA sequences in the sample encode the same CDR3. The genes are TRBV2 and TRBJ2-7; 7 nucleotides line up with TRBD1. Germline V gene lookup returns CDR1 SNHLY and CDR2 FYNNEI. The CDR3 covers 12 residues. With V trimmed by 7 bases and J by 4 bases, 4 bases remained unmatched. CDR3 residues: CASTKGAYEQYF. In DNA form, the CDR3 reads TGTGCCAGCACCAAGGGGGCATACGAGCAGTACTTC.

This clone was found a few times. This rearrangement joins TRBV18 to TRBJ1-2; 8 bases are a match to TRBD1. Germline V gene sequence: CDR1 KGHSH, CDR2 LQKENI. Trimming took 0 bases from V and 8 from J; bases not matched to a gene: 8. This CDR3 contains 15 residues. The CDR3 region is CASSPPRTGMGGYTF. CDR3 sequence (DNA): TGTGCCAGCTCACCACCGAGGACAGGGATGGGAGGCTACACCTTC.

The V call is TRBV12-5, the J call TRBJ2-1; TRBD2 agrees at 9 bases. V lost 0 bases to trimming and J lost 7 bases; unmatched junction nucleotides: 7. The CDR3 contains 16 residues. CDR1 is LGHNT and CDR2 is FRNRAP in the germline V gene. CDR3 DNA: TGTGCTAGTGGTTTGGTAGTAGCGGGAGCAATAAATGAGCAGTTCTTC. Protein product: CASGLVVAGAINEQFF.

The V gene is TRBV6-5, the J gene TRBJ2-3, with TRBD2 identical over 7 bases. J was trimmed by 3 bases and V by 8 bases; bases with no gene match: 11. Germline V lookup: CDR1 MNHEY, CDR2 SVGAGI. The CDR3 length is 15 residues. CDR3 sequence (DNA): TGTGCCAGCGGTAGCCCAGCGGGAAGGACAGATACGCAGTATTTT. Its protein is CASGSPAGRTDTQYF.

The J gene is TRBJ2-7, the V gene TRBV19; no definite D call. Germline-derived CDR1 and CDR2 are LNHDA and SQIVND (reference sequence). The CDR3 extends over 14 amino acids. Trimming shortened V by 4 bases and J by 3 bases, and 13 bases separated the two germline ends. This CDR3 is CASSKTDQRYEQYF. The CDR3 DNA is TGTGCCAGTAGTAAGACCGACCAACGCTACGAGCAGTACTTC.

The chain has TRBV20-1 and TRBJ1-3; D is unresolved. With 7 bases removed from V and 4 bases from J, the gap between germline ends came to 8 bases. CDR1 is DFQATT, CDR2 SNEGSKA, per germline (reference sequence). CDR3 length: 11 residues. The CDR3 loop reads CSGESGNTIYF. As DNA, the CDR3 is TGCAGTGGGGAATCCGGAAACACCATATATTTT.

As concerns this clone: In this CDR3 the conserved last residue, phenylalanine or tryptophan, is missing, so a read error is likely. No DNA is shown, since the ends of the CDR3 on it are uncertain; the CDR3 is the one TCRdb lists. The V call is TRBV13, the J call TRBJ2-3. The CDR3 totals 9 residues, both ends included. Germline lookup yields CDR1 PRHDT and CDR2 FYEKMQ (reference sequence). CDR3 protein: CAGRTVGID.

The gene calls are TRBV6-1 and TRBJ1-5; 7 bases line up with TRBD1. Germline CDR1 reads MNHNS; CDR2 reads SASEGT. The CDR3 spans 14 residues. Trimming took 5 bases from V and 5 from J; bases not matched to a gene: 6. CDR3 DNA: TGTGCCAGCAGTCGCGGGACAGCCCATCAGCCCCAGCATTTT. It is translated as CASSRGTAHQPQHF.

Comments on this clone: A far larger clone is a single base away, which makes a read error likely. The gene calls are TRBV7-9 and TRBJ2-7; D remains ambiguous. This CDR3 comprises 13 residues. Germline V lookup: CDR1 SEHNR, CDR2 FQNEAQ (reference sequence). Trimming cost V 5 bases and J 2 bases, with 10 bases left between them. CDR3 amino acids: CASSPRGPYEQYF. The CDR3 DNA reads as TGTGCCAGCAGCCCCCGAGGACCCTACGAGCAGTACTTC.

For the CDR3, the DNA is TGCGCCAGCAGCTCCCTAGCGGGGGACTACAATGAGCAGTTCTTC. As protein: CASSSLAGDYNEQFF. The genes are TRBV5-1 and TRBJ2-1; 10 bases match TRBD2. The CDR3 consists of 15 residues. Unmatched junction bases numbered 3, after V lost 3 bases and J lost 3 bases. Germline assignment: CDR1 SGHRS and CDR2 YFSETQ. The full variable domain, in which reference TRBV5-1 and TRBJ2-1 provide the parts outside the CDR3, is KAGVTQTPRYLIKTRGQQVTLSCSPISGHRSVSWYQQTPGQGLQFLFEYFSETQRNKGNFPGRFSGRQFSNSRSEMNVSTLELGDSALYLCASSSLAGDYNEQFFGPGTRLTVL.

The gene calls are TRBV7-2 and TRBJ1-5; no clear D. Germline V gene sequence: CDR1 SGHTA, CDR2 FQGNSA. V was clipped by 1 base and J by 6 bases, with 10 bases between them. This CDR3 region has 14 residues. CDR3 amino acids: CASSLVQKGQPQHF. The CDR3 region has the DNA TGTGCCAGCAGCTTAGTCCAGAAAGGTCAGCCCCAGCATTTT.

Comments on this clone: This sample includes further DNA sequences coding for the same CDR3. J is TRBJ1-1 and V is TRBV6-1; a weak D match, TRBD1 (5 bases). Between the trimmed V and J ends, which lost 1 base and 0 bases, there was a span of 9 bases. CDR1 and CDR2 from the germline V gene are MNHNS and SASEGT. The CDR3 totals 15 residues. CDR3 nucleotides: TGTGCCAGCAGTGAAGTTCCAGGGATGAACACTGAAGCTTTCTTT. Translated: CASSEVPGMNTEAFF.

This clone was counted ten times or more. The V call is TRBV18, the J call TRBJ1-2; D unclear. The V end was cut by 2 bases, the J end by 6 bases, with 10 bases between. This CDR3 region has 13 residues. Germline assignment: CDR1 KGHSH and CDR2 LQKENI. This CDR3 is CASSPNRFDGYTF. DNA of the CDR3: TGTGCCAGCTCACCAAATCGTTTCGATGGCTACACCTTC.

To note about this clone: Compared with germline, one end of the junction differs, possibly owing to a read error. Other nucleotide sequences in the sample specify the same CDR3. This chain links TRBV2 with TRBJ2-7, with 8 bases matching TRBD1. The CDR3 runs 14 residues. In germline, CDR1 is SNHLY, CDR2 FYNNEI. The CDR3: CASSEGQGSYEQYF. As DNA, the CDR3 is TGTGCCAGCAGCGAAGGACAGGGCTCCTACGAGCAGTACTTC.

Comments on this clone: This CDR3 is also generated by other DNA sequences in the sample. The rearrangement joins TRBV19 to TRBJ2-5; weak D call: TRBD1 (5 bases). The germline gives CDR1 LNHDA, CDR2 SQIVND (reference sequence). Trimming removed 4 bases from V and 2 bases from J, with 8 bases in between. The CDR3 consists of 13 residues. The CDR3 coding sequence is TGTGCCAGTAGTACGACAGCTCAAGAGACCCAGTACTTC. It encodes CASSTTAQETQYF.

This chain links TRBV2 with TRBJ2-1; 13 bases are a match to TRBD2. The CDR3 sequence is 14 residues long. CDR1 SNHLY and CDR2 FYNNEI come from the germline V gene. The V gene end was trimmed by 7 bases and the J gene end by 8 bases; junction bases not matched to a gene: 5. Written as DNA, the CDR3 is TGTGCCAGCAAGGGACTAGCGGGGTCGGATGAGCAGTTCTTC. Translating it yields CASKGLAGSDEQFF.

This clone has more than one count but fewer than ten. The chain joins TRBV4-1 to TRBJ1-3, with D unresolved. CDR1 and CDR2 from the germline V gene are MGHRA and YSYEKL. This CDR3 comprises 13 residues. Trimming stripped 4 bases from V and 4 bases from J, with 8 bases between. CDR3 amino acids: CASSRPPGNTIYF. CDR3 nucleotide sequence: TGCGCCAGCAGCCGCCCCCCGGGAAACACCATATATTTT.

About this clone: A junction boundary mismatches the germline segment, possibly from a read error. This chain uses TRBV5-1 with TRBJ2-7, with D maybe TRBD1 (6 bases). CDR3 size: 13 residues. CDR1 and CDR2 (germline): SGHRS, YFSETQ. The CDR3 protein is CASSLDLPGHPRF. Here the CDR3 DNA reads TGCGCCAGCAGCTTGGACCTCCCGGGACACCCACGGTTC.

The count of this clone is one. V gene TRBV28 combines with J gene TRBJ2-1; D is possibly TRBD2 (6 bases). V lost 7 bases and J 3 bases, leaving 13 bases between the germline ends. In germline, CDR1 is MDHEN, CDR2 SYDVKM. CDR3 length equals 14 residues. CDR3 amino acids: CASKNTGDYNEQFF. CDR3 DNA: TGTGCCAGCAAAAATACGGGAGACTACAATGAGCAGTTCTTC.

This chain connects TRBV27 to TRBJ2-1; D assignment may be TRBD1 or TRBD2 (5 bases each). Trimming took off 2 bases at V and 8 bases at J, with 13 bases between the two ends. From germline, CDR1 is MNHEY and CDR2 SMNVEV (reference sequence). This CDR3 is built from 14 residues. The CDR3 DNA sequence: TGTGCCAGCAGTTTAGGGGGTCGGGGCTATGAGCAGTTCTTC. Translating it yields CASSLGGRGYEQFF.

V usage is TRBV29-1 and J usage is TRBJ2-1; D gene ambiguous. V shed 8 bases and J shed 0 bases, with 17 bases lying between them. The CDR3 runs to 15 residues. The germline gives CDR1 SQVTM, CDR2 ANQGSEA. The CDR3 loop is CSFSGQSSSYNEQFF. CDR3 bases: TGCAGCTTCTCGGGCCAATCGAGCTCCTACAATGAGCAGTTCTTC.

This clone showed up just a few times. The rearrangement uses TRBV18 and TRBJ2-2; D is perhaps TRBD2 (6 bases). V was pared by 2 bases and J by 4 bases, with 11 bases between. The CDR3 has 15 residues. Germline V gene sequence: CDR1 KGHSH, CDR2 LQKENI. The DNA of the CDR3 is TGTGCCAGCTCACCATTAGCGGAGATCACCGGGGAGCTGTTTTTT. As protein: CASSPLAEITGELFF. The whole variable domain, filled in from reference TRBV18 and TRBJ2-2, reads NAGVMQNPRHLVRRRGQEARLRCSPMKGHSHVYWYRQLPEEGLKFMVYLQKENIIDESGMPKERFSAEFPKEGPSILRIQQVVRGDSAAYFCASSPLAEITGELFFGEGSRLTVL.

This clone has just a few counts. V and J are TRBV9 and TRBJ2-2, with TRBD2 matching 9 bases. This CDR3 is 18 amino acids long. CDR1 is SGDLS, CDR2 YYNGEE, per germline. V dropped 0 bases and J dropped 4; count of bases not matched to a gene: 10. CDR3 sequence (DNA): TGTGCCAGCAGCGTAGGATCGGGATCTAGCGGGACCACCGGGGAGCTGTTTTTT. Protein sequence: CASSVGSGSSGTTGELFF. The full variable domain, its missing parts supplied by reference TRBV9 and TRBJ2-2, is DSGVTQTPKHLITATGQRVTLRCSPRSGDLSVYWYQQSLDQGLQFLIQYYNGEERAKGNILERFSAQQFPDLHSELNLSSLELGDSALYFCASSVGSGSSGTTGELFFGEGSRLTVL.